One sample yielded the 32 T cell receptor beta chains listed below, sequenced in a study of Ad26.COV2.S vaccination and SARS-CoV-2 variants. Stated treatment: around 19 received Ad26.COV2.S at low or high dose, single or two shots; several received placebo; per-sample allocation not given. Sampling was performed 63 days after the first vaccine or placebo injection. Generated by immunoSEQ multiplex PCR, the TCRdb table keeps only in-frame clones and is missing some. In the table there are about 350,000 clones, around 88% of which are singletons. This sample comprised peripheral blood, obtained in a trial of Ad26.COV2.S vaccine versus placebo. These receptors all stem from a person between 18 and 65 years old who received the Ad26.COV2.S COVID-19 vaccine or a placebo.

The sample holds one count of this clone. The chain employs TRBV3-1 (or the pseudogene TRBV3-2) and TRBJ2-7; 8 bases line up with TRBD2. The CDR3 loop spans 14 amino acids. Trimming at V came to 4 bases and at J to 2 bases, leaving 4 bases not matched to a gene. Germline V lookup: CDR1 LGHDT, CDR2 YNNKEL (reference sequence). The CDR3 DNA reads as TGTGCCAGCAGCCTTAGCGGGGCTACCTACGAGCAGTACTTC. Its protein product is CASSLSGATYEQYF.

The chain couples TRBV18 to TRBJ2-1, with TRBD2 identical over 7 bases. With V trimmed by 5 bases and J by 0 bases, 13 bases remained unmatched. CDR1 is KGHSH, CDR2 LQKENI, per germline. The CDR3 length is 18 residues. CDR3 region: CASSRDYQVGSSYNEQFF. The CDR3 DNA reads as TGTGCCAGCTCAAGGGACTACCAAGTGGGAAGCTCCTACAATGAGCAGTTCTTC.

The J gene is TRBJ1-1, the V gene TRBV10-3; 7 positions match TRBD1. Unmatched junction bases numbered 11, after V lost 5 bases and J lost 5 bases. This CDR3 comprises 15 residues. CDR1 and CDR2 from the germline V gene are ENHRY and SYGVKD. The DNA of the CDR3 is TGTGCCATCAGTATACAGACAGGGCGAGGGACTGAAGCTTTCTTT. The encoded protein is CAISIQTGRGTEAFF.

This clone was recorded once. V usage is TRBV2 and J usage is TRBJ2-1; 7 bases line up with TRBD2. The CDR3 length is 15 residues. Trimming removed 7 bases from V and 6 bases from J; junction bases left unmatched: 12. The germline gives CDR1 SNHLY, CDR2 FYNNEI. The CDR3, as DNA: TGTGCCAGCACTCTAGGACTAGTTAATGTCAATGAGCAGTTCTTC. Residues: CASTLGLVNVNEQFF. Looking up the rest from reference TRBV2 and TRBJ2-1 gives the full variable domain: EPEVTQTPSHQVTQMGQEVILRCVPISNHLYFYWYRQILGQKVEFLVSFYNNEISEKSEIFDDQFSVERPDGSNFTLKIRSTKLEDSAMYFCASTLGLVNVNEQFFGPGTRLTVL.

The chain employs TRBV18 and TRBJ2-1; D is possibly TRBD2 (5 bases). V lost 5 bases and J lost 6, with 11 bases in between. The CDR3 runs to 13 residues. Germline CDR1 KGHSH, CDR2 LQKENI. CDR3 amino acids: CASSFSDGNEQFF. The CDR3 DNA sequence: TGTGCCAGCTCATTTAGCGACGGCAATGAGCAGTTCTTC. Together with reference TRBV18 and TRBJ2-1, the CDR3 gives the full variable domain: NAGVMQNPRHLVRRRGQEARLRCSPMKGHSHVYWYRQLPEEGLKFMVYLQKENIIDESGMPKERFSAEFPKEGPSILRIQQVVRGDSAAYFCASSFSDGNEQFFGPGTRLTVL.

The chain joins TRBV5-1 to TRBJ2-2; D unresolved. Germline V lookup: CDR1 SGHRS, CDR2 YFSETQ. The CDR3 is made up of 14 amino acids. Trimming left V 0 bases short and J 5 bases short, with 8 bases between. CDR3: CASSLEAGTGELFF. DNA for the CDR3: TGCGCCAGCAGCTTGGAGGCTGGGACCGGGGAGCTGTTTTTT. Based on the CDR3 plus reference TRBV5-1 and TRBJ2-2, the full variable domain is KAGVTQTPRYLIKTRGQQVTLSCSPISGHRSVSWYQQTPGQGLQFLFEYFSETQRNKGNFPGRFSGRQFSNSRSEMNVSTLELGDSALYLCASSLEAGTGELFFGEGSRLTVL.

The CDR3 here is CASSVERGAYEQYF. The CDR3 region has the DNA TGTGCCAGCAGTGTAGAGCGGGGAGCCTACGAGCAGTACTTC. The V call is TRBV2, the J call TRBJ2-7; 7 bases fit TRBD2. CDR3 length: 14 amino acids. J gave up 2 bases and V 4 bases, and 5 bases lay outside the gene matches. Per germline, CDR1 SNHLY and CDR2 FYNNEI.

The chain links TRBV6-2 or TRBV6-3 to TRBJ2-3, with D unclear. This CDR3 comprises 16 residues. CDR1 is MNHEY, CDR2 SVGEGT, per germline. V was clipped by 1 base and J by 1 base, with 12 bases between them. DNA of the CDR3: TGTGCCAGCAGTTACTTGATAAGTGCTGGCACAGATACGCAGTATTTT. It yields the protein CASSYLISAGTDTQYF.

The chain joins TRBV11-2 to TRBJ2-5, with TRBD1 as a possible D gene (6 bases). The CDR3 runs 16 residues. Looked up from germline, CDR1 is SGHAT and CDR2 is FQNNGV. Trimming took off 0 bases at V and 4 bases at J, with 15 bases between the two ends. CDR3 sequence reads: CASSLDPGAMGETQYF. CDR3 bases: TGTGCCAGCAGCTTAGACCCAGGGGCAATGGGAGAGACCCAGTACTTC.

V gene TRBV4-3 combines with J gene TRBJ2-7; unclear D gene. The V gene's germline CDR1 is LGHNA and CDR2 YSLEER. The V and J ends lost 1 base and 0 bases respectively, with 4 bases between them. There are 13 residues in the CDR3. The CDR3: CASSQASSYEQYF. CDR3 nucleotide sequence: TGCGCCAGCAGCCAAGCGAGCTCCTACGAGCAGTACTTC.

The V and J genes are TRBV19 and TRBJ1-2; TRBD1 might be the D (5 bases). Per the germline V gene, CDR1 is LNHDA and CDR2 is SQIVND (reference sequence). The CDR3 extends over 17 amino acids. V lost 9 bases to trimming and J lost 0 bases, with 23 bases between them. CDR3 bases: TGTGCCAGCCAGGGAATGAGACAGACTTTTTCTAACTATGGCTACACCTTC. Translation: CASQGMRQTFSNYGYTF.

The V call is TRBV7-9, the J call TRBJ2-5; TRBD1 matches 7 bases. Germline loops: CDR1 SEHNR, CDR2 FQNEAQ (reference sequence). The CDR3 is made up of 14 amino acids. V shed 5 bases, J shed 2 bases, and the junction held 5 bases outside the gene matches. In nucleotides, the CDR3 is TGTGCCAGCAGCAGTCCGGGACAGCAAGAGACCCAGTACTTC. This translates into CASSSPGQQETQYF.

The rearrangement joins TRBV7-2 to TRBJ1-4; no clear D gene. Germline-derived CDR1 and CDR2 are SGHTA and FQGNSA. The CDR3 runs 15 residues. V was clipped by 0 bases and J by 10 bases, with 15 bases between them. CDR3 loop: CASSLAPGSRGKLFF. In DNA form, the CDR3 reads TGTGCCAGCAGCTTAGCTCCGGGAAGCCGGGGAAAACTGTTTTTT.

V is TRBV7-2 and J is TRBJ1-5, with D unresolved. The V and J ends lost 2 bases and 6 bases respectively, with 14 bases between them. Germline V lookup: CDR1 SGHTA, CDR2 FQGNSA. CDR3 size: 15 residues. CDR3 amino acids: CASSLSTAPGQPQHF. The CDR3 DNA sequence: TGTGCCAGCAGCTTAAGTACAGCACCGGGTCAGCCCCAGCATTTT.

This rearrangement joins TRBV5-6 to TRBJ1-2; no firm D call. V was clipped by 5 bases and J by 4 bases, with 18 bases between them. CDR3 size: 15 residues. Germline CDR1 is SGHDT and CDR2 is YYEEEE. The DNA of the CDR3 is TGTGCCAGCAGGAACACGGCCCAAGATCCCTATGGCTACACCTTC. Protein: CASRNTAQDPYGYTF.

This chain links TRBV19 with TRBJ2-4; 7 bases agree with TRBD1. The CDR3 contains 14 residues. V lost 10 bases and J lost 0; bases outside the gene matches: 6. Germline V gives CDR1 LNHDA, CDR2 SQIVND (reference sequence). In DNA, the CDR3 is TGTGCCACCCGGGACAGTATAGCCAAAAACATTCAGTACTTC. It specifies CATRDSIAKNIQYF.

The V and J genes are TRBV5-1 and TRBJ2-5; D is undetermined. Germline-derived CDR1 and CDR2 are SGHRS and YFSETQ. Trimming took off 1 base at V and 2 bases at J, with 6 bases between the two ends. The CDR3 loop spans 13 amino acids. The CDR3 reads CASSLRVQETQYF. In DNA form, the CDR3 reads TGCGCCAGCAGCTTGCGGGTTCAAGAGACCCAGTACTTC. The variable domain in full, with the rest retrieved from reference TRBV5-1 and TRBJ2-5, is KAGVTQTPRYLIKTRGQQVTLSCSPISGHRSVSWYQQTPGQGLQFLFEYFSETQRNKGNFPGRFSGRQFSNSRSEMNVSTLELGDSALYLCASSLRVQETQYFGPGTRLLVL.

CDR3 sequence reads: CASSFRAGTDTQYF. The CDR3 DNA reads as TGTGCCAGCAGCTTCCGTGCAGGCACAGATACGCAGTATTTT. V is TRBV5-4 and J is TRBJ2-3; D gene unclear. Germline CDR1 and CDR2: SGHNT and YYREEE (reference sequence). The CDR3 runs to 14 residues. Trimming shortened V by 2 bases and J by 1 base, and 8 bases separated the two germline ends. Complete variable domain (other parts from reference TRBV5-4 and TRBJ2-3): ETGVTQSPTHLIKTRGQQVTLRCSSQSGHNTVSWYQQALGQGPQFIFQYYREEENGRGNFPPRFSGLQFPNYSSELNVNALELDDSALYLCASSFRAGTDTQYFGPGTRLTVL.

The V gene is TRBV29-1, the J gene TRBJ1-2; 8 bases are shared with TRBD1. The CDR3 covers 15 residues. J lost 3 bases, V lost 4 bases, and 10 bases had no gene match. Germline V gene sequence: CDR1 SQVTM, CDR2 ANQGSEA. This CDR3 reads CSVGPRLQGDYGYTF. The CDR3 DNA follows: TGCAGCGTTGGCCCTAGGTTACAGGGGGACTATGGCTACACCTTC. Filled out from reference TRBV29-1 and TRBJ1-2, the complete variable domain reads SAVISQKPSRDICQRGTSLTIQCQVDSQVTMMFWYRQQPGQSLTLIATANQGSEATYESGFVIDKFPISRPNLTFSTLTVSNMSPEDSSIYLCSVGPRLQGDYGYTFGSGTRLTVV.

V and J are TRBV7-9 and TRBJ2-7; D is uncertain. The germline V gene has CDR1 SEHNR and CDR2 FQNEAQ (reference sequence). V was pared by 2 bases and J by 4 bases, with 18 bases between. This CDR3 has 16 residues. In nucleotides, the CDR3 is TGTGCCAGCAGCTTAACCTCAGGAGCCATAGGGTACGAGCAGTACTTC. Its protein is CASSLTSGAIGYEQYF.

CDR3 loop: CASSLINSPLHF. The CDR3 nucleotides read TGTGCCAGCAGTTTGATCAATTCACCCCTCCACTTT. The gene calls are TRBV28 and TRBJ1-6, with unresolved D. V was pared by 3 bases and J by 7 bases, with 4 bases between. CDR1 and CDR2 from the germline V gene are MDHEN and SYDVKM. This CDR3 has 12 residues.

V and J are TRBV2 and TRBJ2-1; D is ambiguous. Between the trimmed V and J ends, which lost 2 bases and 0 bases, there was a span of 14 bases. CDR1 and CDR2 (germline): SNHLY, FYNNEI. This CDR3 has 17 residues. CDR3 amino acids: CASSEMAFISSYNEQFF. CDR3 coding DNA: TGTGCCAGCAGTGAAATGGCGTTCATAAGCTCCTACAATGAGCAGTTCTTC.

The chain combines TRBV20-1 with TRBJ2-7, with D perhaps matching TRBD2 (6 bases). This CDR3 is built from 11 residues. Germline values: CDR1 DFQATT, CDR2 SNEGSKA (reference sequence). Trimming removed 6 bases at V and 3 bases at J, with 9 bases between. CDR3 sequence (DNA): TGCAGTGCCGGGGGTATCTACGAGCAGTACTTC. Residues: CSAGGIYEQYF.

The J gene is TRBJ1-5, the V gene TRBV28; D might be TRBD1 (5 bases). The CDR3 loop spans 13 amino acids. The V end was cut by 3 bases, the J end by 11 bases, with 14 bases between. Germline CDR1 reads MDHEN; CDR2 reads SYDVKM. CDR3 protein: CASSLPGTQTQHF. DNA of the CDR3: TGTGCCAGCAGTTTGCCAGGGACCCAGACCCAGCATTTT.

The chain recombines TRBV11-2 with TRBJ2-7; D not resolved. Germline V gives CDR1 SGHAT, CDR2 FQNNGV. Trimming pared 4 bases from V and 3 bases from J, leaving 4 bases between. The CDR3 sequence is 11 residues long. CDR3: CASSSVYEQYF. The DNA of the CDR3 is TGTGCCAGCAGCTCCGTCTACGAGCAGTACTTC.

The rearrangement links TRBV6-2 or TRBV6-3 to TRBJ1-1; D possibly corresponds to TRBD1 (5 bases). V was cut by 6 bases and J by 2 bases, with 13 bases left in between. CDR1 and CDR2 (germline): MNHEY, SVGEGT. This CDR3 has 14 residues. The CDR3 DNA reads TGTGCCAGCAGCTCAGGGTTTTTTAACACTGAAGCTTTCTTT. Translated, it gives CASSSGFFNTEAFF.

The rearrangement uses TRBV11-3 and TRBJ2-1, with TRBD1 identical over 7 bases. The CDR3 extends over 14 amino acids. After removal of 2 bases from V and 6 bases from J, the junction contained 4 bases not matched to a gene. CDR1 is SGHNT and CDR2 is YENEEA in the germline V gene. The CDR3 DNA is TGTGCCAGCAGCTTAATCAGGGGGTCCAATGAGCAGTTCTTC. Its protein product is CASSLIRGSNEQFF.

This clone was observed once. The chain has TRBV19 and TRBJ1-1; a weak D match, TRBD1 (6 bases). Germline V CDR1 and CDR2: LNHDA, SQIVND (reference sequence). V lost 0 bases and J 0 bases, leaving 11 bases between the germline ends. The CDR3 has 16 residues. DNA for the CDR3: TGTGCCAGTAGTATAGATAGGGACAACTTGAACACTGAAGCTTTCTTT. Its translation is CASSIDRDNLNTEAFF.

The chain links TRBV18 to TRBJ2-7, with D perhaps TRBD2 (5 bases). Trimming pared 3 bases from V and 3 bases from J, leaving 12 bases between. CDR3 length: 14 amino acids. The germline V gene encodes CDR1 KGHSH and CDR2 LQKENI. CDR3 amino acids: CASSPSRRIYEQYF. The CDR3 DNA reads TGTGCCAGCTCACCCTCCCGGAGGATCTACGAGCAGTACTTC.

V is TRBV3-1 (or the pseudogene TRBV3-2) and J is TRBJ2-3, with D possibly matching TRBD1 (6 bases). V shed 3 bases and J shed 2 bases, with 12 bases lying between them. Germline CDR1 is LGHDT and CDR2 is YNNKEL (reference sequence). The CDR3 is made up of 15 amino acids. CDR3 coding DNA: TGTGCCAGCAGCCATGAGGGGGAGAACACAGATACGCAGTATTTT. Amino acid sequence: CASSHEGENTDTQYF.

The chain couples TRBV19 to TRBJ1-2; tentative D call: TRBD1 (6 bases). V was shortened by 7 bases and J by 2 bases, with 17 bases between the two germline ends. The CDR3 totals 15 residues. Per the germline V gene, CDR1 is LNHDA and CDR2 is SQIVND (reference sequence). The CDR3 sequence is CASKPSGATNYGYTF. In DNA form, the CDR3 reads TGTGCCAGTAAACCCTCGGGGGCCACGAACTATGGCTACACCTTC.

Many counts were recorded for this clone. V and J are TRBV5-1 and TRBJ1-3; D may be TRBD1 (6 bases). V was shortened by 4 bases and J by 3 bases, with 8 bases between the two germline ends. CDR1 SGHRS and CDR2 YFSETQ come from the germline V gene. This CDR3 is 13 amino acids long. CDR3 sequence reads: CASSQGSGNTIYF. CDR3 sequence (DNA): TGCGCCAGCAGCCAGGGGAGTGGAAACACCATATATTTT.